These 22 T cell receptor beta chains came from one sample sequenced in a study of cytomegalovirus exposure and HLA in healthy donors. PCR amplification relied on 60 Vbeta primers (plus 13 Jbeta primers). TCRdb's copy holds only in-frame clones and misses some; the assay was immunoSEQ multiplex PCR. The profile covers about 130,000 clones, with roughly two thirds appearing a single time and around 1.6% taken by the ten largest. The sample comprised PBMCs. Receptor source: a man aged 30 to 45 in good health and CMV-seropositive.

V gene TRBV5-1 combines with J gene TRBJ2-5; 12 bases are shared with TRBD2. Trimming at V came to 1 base and at J to 4 bases, leaving 17 bases not matched to a gene. CDR3 length equals 20 residues. Germline CDR1 and CDR2: SGHRS and YFSETQ. CDR3 residues: CASSLRRGLAGGPSGETQYF. The CDR3 bases are TGCGCCAGCAGCTTGAGGAGGGGGCTAGCGGGAGGGCCGAGCGGAGAGACCCAGTACTTC.

The chain couples TRBV7-2 to TRBJ2-3, with D uncertain. Trimming pared 3 bases from V and 6 bases from J, leaving 16 bases between. The length of the CDR3 is 15 residues. Germline assignment: CDR1 SGHTA and CDR2 FQGNSA. The CDR3 spells CASSFRNLGGDTQYF. The CDR3 DNA reads as TGTGCCAGCAGCTTCAGGAACCTTGGTGGGGATACGCAGTATTTT.

This clone was found a few times. The V gene is TRBV6-5, the J gene TRBJ2-2; D might be TRBD2 (7 bases). Germline V gives CDR1 MNHEY, CDR2 SVGAGI. This CDR3 comprises 14 residues. The V gene lost 4 bases and the J gene lost 4 bases, with 10 bases spanning the gap. CDR3 bases: TGTGCCAGCAGTTTAAGGGGGGGCACCGGGGAGCTGTTTTTT. Translation gives CASSLRGGTGELFF.

This clone showed up just a few times. The rearrangement links TRBV27 to TRBJ1-5; D not resolved. Trimming took off 3 bases at V and 4 bases at J, with 10 bases between the two ends. The CDR3 extends over 14 amino acids. Germline V lookup: CDR1 MNHEY, CDR2 SMNVEV (reference sequence). The CDR3 loop reads CASSFSGANQPQHF. CDR3 DNA sequence: TGTGCCAGCAGTTTTTCAGGCGCAAATCAGCCCCAGCATTTT.

The chain carries TRBV6-5 and TRBJ2-1; a weak D match, TRBD2 (6 bases). The germline V gene encodes CDR1 MNHEY and CDR2 SVGAGI. The length of the CDR3 is 16 residues. V gave up 0 bases and J gave up 9 bases, with 18 bases separating them. CDR3 sequence reads: CASSYSTGPGLLEQFF. The CDR3 coding sequence is TGTGCCAGCAGTTACTCGACTGGGCCCGGACTACTTGAGCAGTTCTTC.

This clone was recorded a few times. This chain joins TRBV7-2 and TRBJ1-1; possibly TRBD1 for D (5 bases). The V end lost 8 bases, the J end lost 1 base, and 8 bases lay between the germline ends. Germline values: CDR1 SGHTA, CDR2 FQGNSA. The CDR3 length is 12 residues. CDR3 amino acids: CASGHPNTEAFF. The CDR3 nucleotides are TGTGCCAGCGGACATCCGAACACTGAAGCTTTCTTT.

V usage is TRBV15 and J usage is TRBJ2-1; the D gene is possibly TRBD1 (5 bases). CDR1 is LNHNV and CDR2 is YYDKDF in the germline V gene (reference sequence). The CDR3 is 15 amino acids. V was pared by 0 bases and J by 4 bases, with 10 bases between. The CDR3 DNA reads as TGTGCCACCAGCAGAGATAGACAGCTGTACAATGAGCAGTTCTTC. Its translation: CATSRDRQLYNEQFF.

The table lists this clone with a count of one. One end of the junction is discordant with germline, which a read error may explain. The genes are TRBV10-3 and TRBJ2-5; 8 positions match TRBD2. Germline lookup yields CDR1 ENHRY and CDR2 SYGVKD. This CDR3 comprises 14 residues. CDR3 region: CAVSVGGAQETQYF. The CDR3 DNA sequence: TGTGCCGTCAGTGTCGGGGGGGCCCAAGAGACCCAGTACTTC.

The rearrangement links TRBV2 to TRBJ2-3, with D possibly TRBD1 on 5 matching bases. Germline lookup yields CDR1 SNHLY and CDR2 FYNNEI. The V gene lost 4 bases and the J gene lost 0 bases, with 11 bases spanning the gap. This CDR3 has 15 amino acids. CDR3 in DNA: TGTGCCAGCAGTGGACAGAGATTGAGCACAGATACGCAGTATTTT. It specifies CASSGQRLSTDTQYF.

The chain combines TRBV27 with TRBJ2-7, with 8 bases fitting TRBD1. Germline CDR1 reads MNHEY; CDR2 reads SMNVEV (reference sequence). The CDR3 has 13 amino acids. Trimming at V came to 8 bases and at J to 2 bases, leaving 5 bases not matched to a gene. Here the CDR3 reads CASGLDRAYEQYF. The DNA of the CDR3 is TGTGCCAGCGGATTGGACAGGGCCTACGAGCAGTACTTC.

The chain combines TRBV5-1 with TRBJ1-2; D uncertain. There are 15 residues in the CDR3. Trimming took off 5 bases at V and 6 bases at J, with 20 bases between the two ends. The germline CDR1 and CDR2 sequences are SGHRS and YFSETQ. CDR3 loop: CASRTWAGKGNGYTF. The CDR3 bases are TGCGCCAGCAGGACCTGGGCGGGGAAAGGGAATGGCTACACCTTC.

The chain combines TRBV18 with TRBJ1-2; a possible D gene is TRBD1 (6 bases). Germline CDR1 reads KGHSH; CDR2 reads LQKENI. V lost 2 bases, J lost 4 bases, and 14 bases lay in between. The CDR3 is 15 amino acids. In nucleotides, the CDR3 is TGTGCCAGCTCACCATGGATGGGAGGGGGCTATGGCTACACCTTC. It yields the protein CASSPWMGGGYGYTF.

The V call is TRBV7-6, the J call TRBJ2-5, with 7 bases lining up with TRBD2. Losses at the gene ends were 4 bases for V and 4 bases for J; bases not matched to a gene: 15. CDR1 SGHVS and CDR2 FNYEAQ come from the germline V gene. CDR3 length: 17 amino acids. CDR3 coding DNA: TGTGCCAGCAGCTCCTACCCGTCGGGGGGAAACATAGAGACCCAGTACTTC. Translated, it gives CASSSYPSGGNIETQYF. The variable domain in full, with the rest retrieved from reference TRBV7-6 and TRBJ2-5, is GAGVSQSPRYKVTKRGQDVALRCDPISGHVSLYWYRQALGQGPEFLTYFNYEAQQDKSGLPNDRFSAERPEGSISTLTIQRTEQRDSAMYRCASSSYPSGGNIETQYFGPGTRLLVL.

The chain has TRBV6-5 and TRBJ2-5, with D perhaps matching TRBD1 (6 bases). CDR1 and CDR2 (germline): MNHEY, SVGAGI. This CDR3 has 14 residues. Deletions cut 6 bases from V and 5 bases from J, with 16 bases between. The CDR3, as DNA: TGTGCCAGCAGACGAAACAGGGATCGGGAGACCCAGTACTTC. Its protein product is CASRRNRDRETQYF.

The chain links TRBV2 to TRBJ2-5, with 8 bases identical to TRBD2. The germline gives CDR1 SNHLY, CDR2 FYNNEI. The CDR3 extends over 14 amino acids. The junction had 6 bases not matched to a gene; V was cut back by 5 bases and J by 4 bases. The CDR3 protein is CASSPSLAGETQYF. Here the CDR3 DNA reads TGTGCCAGCAGTCCGTCCCTAGCGGGAGAGACCCAGTACTTC.

CDR3 protein: CASSLSEGRREAEAFF. The CDR3 coding sequence is TGTGCCAGCTCACTTTCAGAGGGGCGGAGGGAAGCTGAAGCTTTCTTT. The chain recombines TRBV18 with TRBJ1-1; D is possibly TRBD1 (5 bases). Germline lookup yields CDR1 KGHSH and CDR2 LQKENI. Trimming left V 4 bases short and J 6 bases short, with 21 bases between. The CDR3 has 16 residues.

This clone was observed a handful of times. The CDR3 region has the DNA TGTGCCAGTAGTATAGATCGGGAGGGACCAGATACGCAGTATTTT. Translating gives CASSIDREGPDTQYF. This chain connects TRBV19 to TRBJ2-3, with TRBD2 matching 8 bases. Germline V gene data show CDR1 as LNHDA and CDR2 as SQIVND (reference sequence). CDR3 length equals 15 residues. Trimming removed 0 bases from V and 4 bases from J; junction bases left unmatched: 3.

In its sample, this clone was seen a few times. CDR3 region: CASSLSGRGALYEQYF. The CDR3 DNA reads as TGTGCCAGCAGTTTATCTGGGCGGGGGGCCTTATACGAGCAGTACTTC. The chain recombines TRBV27 with TRBJ2-7, with 8 nucleotides matching TRBD2. The CDR3 is 16 amino acids. Germline CDR1 MNHEY, CDR2 SMNVEV (reference sequence). The V gene end was trimmed by 0 bases and the J gene end by 4 bases; junction bases not matched to a gene: 8.

V usage is TRBV7-8 and J usage is TRBJ2-3; D is unresolved. CDR3 length equals 13 residues. Per the germline V gene, CDR1 is SGHVS and CDR2 is FQNEAQ. V lost 5 bases and J lost 4, with 10 bases in between. The CDR3 loop is CASSRMSSDTQYF. The CDR3 nucleotides read TGTGCCAGCAGCCGAATGAGCTCAGATACGCAGTATTTT.

This clone was recorded a few times. This rearrangement joins TRBV18 to TRBJ1-3; no clear D gene. The CDR3 spans 17 residues. Deletions cut 2 bases from V and 1 base from J, with 15 bases between. From germline, CDR1 is KGHSH and CDR2 LQKENI. This CDR3 reads CASSPSTSAWSGNTIYF. CDR3 sequence (DNA): TGTGCCAGCTCACCAAGCACCAGCGCATGGTCTGGAAACACCATATATTTT.

The V gene is TRBV19, the J gene TRBJ2-1; 8 nucleotides line up with TRBD2. There are 15 residues in the CDR3. V gave up 2 bases and J gave up 7 bases; unmatched junction bases: 7. Germline V gene sequence: CDR1 LNHDA, CDR2 SQIVND (reference sequence). CDR3 nucleotides: TGTGCCAGTAGTATATACCCCGGGACTAGTAATGAGCAGTTCTTC. It yields the protein CASSIYPGTSNEQFF.

The chain combines TRBV29-1 with TRBJ2-7; TRBD2 matches 10 bases. The CDR3 is made up of 18 amino acids. Trimming cost V 0 bases and J 5 bases; bases outside gene matches: 16. CDR1 is SQVTM, CDR2 ANQGSEA, per germline. The CDR3 protein is CSVEEGAGWSGRVDEQYF. The CDR3 DNA follows: TGCAGCGTTGAAGAGGGGGCGGGTTGGAGCGGGAGGGTGGACGAGCAGTACTTC.